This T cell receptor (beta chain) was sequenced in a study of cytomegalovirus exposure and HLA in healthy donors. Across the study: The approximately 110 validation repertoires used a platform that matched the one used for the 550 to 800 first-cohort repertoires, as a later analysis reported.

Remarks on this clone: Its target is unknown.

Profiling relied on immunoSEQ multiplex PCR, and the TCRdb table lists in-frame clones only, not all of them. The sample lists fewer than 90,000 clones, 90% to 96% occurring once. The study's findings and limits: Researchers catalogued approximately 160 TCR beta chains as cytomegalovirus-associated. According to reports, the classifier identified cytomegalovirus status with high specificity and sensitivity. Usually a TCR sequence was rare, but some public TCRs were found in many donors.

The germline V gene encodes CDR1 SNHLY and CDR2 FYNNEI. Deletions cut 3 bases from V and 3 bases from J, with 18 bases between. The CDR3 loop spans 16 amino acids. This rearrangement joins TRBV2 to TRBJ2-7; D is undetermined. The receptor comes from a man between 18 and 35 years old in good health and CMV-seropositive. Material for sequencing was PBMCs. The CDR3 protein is CASSEFQEAKVYEQYF. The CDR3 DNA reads TGTGCCAGCAGTGAGTTCCAAGAGGCCAAAGTCTACGAGCAGTACTTC.